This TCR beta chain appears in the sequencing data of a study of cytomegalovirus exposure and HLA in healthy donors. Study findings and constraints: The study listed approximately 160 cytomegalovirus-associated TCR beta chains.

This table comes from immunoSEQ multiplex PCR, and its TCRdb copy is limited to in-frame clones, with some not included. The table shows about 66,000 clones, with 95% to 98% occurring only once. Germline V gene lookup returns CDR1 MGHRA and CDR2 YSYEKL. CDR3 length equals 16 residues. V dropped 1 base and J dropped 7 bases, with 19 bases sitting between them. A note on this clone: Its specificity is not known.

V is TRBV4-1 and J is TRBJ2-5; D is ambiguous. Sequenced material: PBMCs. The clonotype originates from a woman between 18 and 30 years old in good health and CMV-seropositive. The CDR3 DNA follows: TGCGCCAGCAGCCAAGTAGATTCCGGTAGCTTGGGGACCCAGTACTTC. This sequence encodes CASSQVDSGSLGTQYF.